These T cell receptor beta chains were read from a single sample in a study of shared clonotypes between healthy human individuals. This table comes from immunoSEQ multiplex PCR, and its TCRdb copy is limited to in-frame clones, with some not included. The table includes a few million clones, 90% to 96% detected once. Sequencing was carried out using naive CD4+ T cells sorted from blood. The source of these receptors is a young man in good health. Both conserved end residues are part of each CDR3. D genes are given only for firm matches. Only part of the rows carry a size: once, few, many, or a class if the clone is expanded.

CDR3aa | CDR3nt | d_gene | j_gene | v_gene | abundance
CASSLGGTNTGELFF | TGTGCCAGCAGTTTAGGGGGGACGAACACCGGGGAGCTGTTTTTT | . | TRBJ2-2 | TRBV6-5 | .
CSVADRSYTF | TGCAGCGTGGCCGACAGGAGCTACACCTTC | . | TRBJ1-2 | TRBV29-1 | .
CAIIRPATNEKLFF | TGTGCCATCATCCGACCTGCAACTAATGAAAAACTGTTTTTT | . | TRBJ1-4 | TRBV10-3 | .
CASSQLEETQYF | TGTGCCAGCAGCCAACTCGAAGAGACCCAGTACTTC | . | TRBJ2-5 | TRBV7-9 | .
CASSPRQGPTEAFF | TGTGCCAGCTCACCAAGGCAGGGTCCCACTGAAGCTTTCTTT | . | TRBJ1-1 | TRBV18 | .
CASSLIWTGVSNQPQHF | TGTGCCAGCAGCTTAATCTGGACAGGGGTGAGCAATCAGCCCCAGCATTTT | TRBD1 | TRBJ1-5 | TRBV7-3 | once
CALPREQYF | TGCGCCTTACCTAGGGAGCAGTACTTC | . | TRBJ2-7 | TRBV4-1 | .
CASSEQGTAYTEAFF | TGTGCCAGCAGTGAACAGGGGACCGCCTACACTGAAGCTTTCTTT | . | TRBJ1-1 | TRBV2 | .
CASRETGTDEAFF | TGTGCCAGCAGAGAGACCGGGACGGATGAAGCTTTCTTT | . | TRBJ1-1 | TRBV6-5 | .
CASSLEGGRRETQYF | TGCGCCAGCAGCTTGGAAGGGGGGAGGCGAGAGACCCAGTACTTC | . | TRBJ2-5 | TRBV5-1 | .
CTSRALRLGGAWNEQFF | TGCACCAGCAGGGCCCTGAGGTTGGGGGGGGCTTGGAATGAGCAGTTCTTC | . | TRBJ2-1 | TRBV1 | .
CASSRTEVGQETQYF | TGTGCCAGCAGTCGGACCGAGGTCGGGCAAGAGACCCAGTACTTC | . | TRBJ2-5 | TRBV28 | .
CATSRGRTGLGEQYF | TGTGCCACCAGCAGAGGGAGGACGGGTTTGGGGGAGCAGTACTTC | . | TRBJ2-7 | TRBV15 | .
CASSWLYEQYF | TGTGCCAGCAGTTGGCTCTACGAGCAGTACTTC | . | TRBJ2-7 | TRBV6-5 | .
CASSIRSQGLRNYEQYF | TGTGCCAGTAGTATCCGTTCCCAGGGTTTGAGAAACTACGAGCAGTACTTC | . | TRBJ2-7 | TRBV19 | .
CTSSQALAATDTQYF | TGCACCAGCAGCCAGGCCTTAGCGGCCACAGATACGCAGTATTTT | . | TRBJ2-3 | TRBV1 | .
CASSTELNTEAFF | TGTGCCAGCTCAACAGAGTTGAACACTGAAGCTTTCTTT | . | TRBJ1-1 | TRBV18 | .
CASSGLSGEGEQYF | TGTGCCAGCTCCGGACTCTCGGGCGAGGGCGAGCAGTACTTC | . | TRBJ2-7 | TRBV18 | .
CASSGDRPSEQYF | TGTGCCAGCAGCGGTGACAGACCCAGCGAGCAGTACTTC | . | TRBJ2-7 | TRBV7-2 | .
CASSTLQAMNTEAFF | TGCGCCAGCAGCACCCTCCAGGCCATGAACACTGAAGCTTTCTTT | . | TRBJ1-1 | TRBV5-1 | .
CASSDTGELFF | TGTGCCAGCAGTGATACCGGGGAGCTGTTTTTT | . | TRBJ2-2 | TRBV27 | .
CASSLVTNQPQHF | TGTGCCAGCAGCTTAGTTACCAATCAGCCCCAGCATTTT | . | TRBJ1-5 | TRBV7-2 | .
CASSLEGGRTEAFF | TGTGCCAGCAGCTTAGAGGGTGGGCGGACTGAAGCTTTCTTT | . | TRBJ1-1 | TRBV7-9 | .
CAGGRDREYEQYF | TGTGCCGGGGGGCGGGACAGGGAGTACGAGCAGTACTTC | TRBD1 | TRBJ2-7 | TRBV6-1 | .
CSVTRGGTGWNTEAFF | TGCAGCGTTACTAGAGGGGGTACAGGATGGAACACTGAAGCTTTCTTT | . | TRBJ1-1 | TRBV29-1 | .
CASSPRPTPTGSKGYEQYF | TGCGCCAGCAGCCCGAGGCCTACTCCAACGGGTTCAAAGGGCTACGAGCAGTACTTC | . | TRBJ2-7 | TRBV5-1 | .
CATSGEASYEQYF | TGTGCCACATCGGGGGAGGCCTCCTACGAGCAGTACTTC | . | TRBJ2-7 | TRBV19 | .
CASTSWGYEQYF | TGTGCCAGCACCTCGTGGGGCTACGAGCAGTACTTC | . | TRBJ2-7 | TRBV7-2 | .
CASSSQGLDSPLHF | TGTGCCAGCAGCTCCCAGGGTCTTGATTCACCCCTCCACTTT | . | TRBJ1-6 | TRBV7-9 | once